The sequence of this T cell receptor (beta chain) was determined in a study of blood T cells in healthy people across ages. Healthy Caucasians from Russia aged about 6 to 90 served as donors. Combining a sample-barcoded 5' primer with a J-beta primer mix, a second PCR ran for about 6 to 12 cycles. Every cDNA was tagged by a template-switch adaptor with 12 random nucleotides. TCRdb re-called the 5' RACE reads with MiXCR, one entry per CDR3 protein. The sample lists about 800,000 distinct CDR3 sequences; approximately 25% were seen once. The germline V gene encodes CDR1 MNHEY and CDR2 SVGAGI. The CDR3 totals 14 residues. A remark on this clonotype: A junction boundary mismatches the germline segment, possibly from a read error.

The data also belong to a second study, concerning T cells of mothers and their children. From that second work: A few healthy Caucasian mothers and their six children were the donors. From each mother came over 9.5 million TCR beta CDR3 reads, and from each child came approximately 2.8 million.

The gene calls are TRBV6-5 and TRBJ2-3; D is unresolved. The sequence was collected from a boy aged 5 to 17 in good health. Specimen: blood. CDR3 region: CASSYLGSGVTQCF. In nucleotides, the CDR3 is TGTGCCAGCAGTTACTTGGGCTCAGGAGTGACGCAGTGTTTT.